Each of the 19 T cell receptor beta chains below was sequenced from the same sample in a study of blood T cell repertoires in COVID-19. Profiling relied on immunoSEQ multiplex PCR, and the TCRdb table lists in-frame clones only, not all of them. The sample holds roughly 180,000 clones, around 81% seen once. The specimen sequenced was peripheral blood. These receptors all stem from a woman aged 40 to 50 with COVID-19, enrolled during active disease.

This clone has just a few counts. This chain uses TRBV5-4 with TRBJ2-3; weak D call: TRBD1 (6 bases). V lost 1 base, J lost 2 bases, and 14 bases lay in between. In germline, CDR1 is SGHNT, CDR2 YYREEE (reference sequence). CDR3 length: 16 amino acids. The CDR3 here is CASSLSTGGPTDTQYF. The CDR3 bases are TGTGCCAGCAGCTTGTCGACAGGCGGACCCACAGATACGCAGTATTTT.

This clone showed up just a few times. The genes are TRBV19 and TRBJ1-1; no reliable D call. The length of the CDR3 is 14 residues. Trimming removed 6 bases from V and 3 bases from J, with 14 bases in between. The germline CDR1 and CDR2 sequences are LNHDA and SQIVND (reference sequence). Written as DNA, the CDR3 is TGTGCCAGTAGGATCGTAGGAGAGGACACTGAAGCTTTCTTT. The encoded protein is CASRIVGEDTEAFF.

The chain is built from TRBV6-5 and TRBJ2-3, with D possibly matching TRBD1 (5 bases). The germline V gene encodes CDR1 MNHEY and CDR2 SVGAGI. CDR3 size: 16 residues. The germline V and J ends were trimmed by 1 base and 2 bases, with 13 bases remaining between them. The CDR3 loop reads CASSYYHGRDTDTQYF. CDR3 coding DNA: TGTGCCAGCAGTTACTATCATGGCAGGGACACAGATACGCAGTATTTT.

This chain uses TRBV5-5 with TRBJ2-7; 13 positions match TRBD2. The CDR3 spans 16 residues. Germline loops: CDR1 SGHKS, CDR2 YYEKEE (reference sequence). Trimming cost V 4 bases and J 9 bases; bases outside gene matches: 13. CDR3 region: CASSQSAGTSGKVQYF. The DNA for the CDR3 is TGTGCCAGCAGCCAATCCGCCGGGACTAGCGGGAAGGTGCAGTACTTC.

CDR3 loop: CASSAWTGGSADTQYF. For the CDR3, the DNA is TGTGCCAGCAGTGCTTGGACAGGGGGGAGTGCAGATACGCAGTATTTT. The chain carries TRBV6-1 and TRBJ2-3, with 10 nucleotides matching TRBD1. The CDR3 runs 16 residues. Germline CDR1 MNHNS, CDR2 SASEGT. J gave up 4 bases and V 4 bases, and 8 bases lay outside the gene matches.

This clone was seen just once. The V call is TRBV30, the J call TRBJ1-2; a possible D gene is TRBD1 (5 bases). The V gene's germline CDR1 is GTSNPN and CDR2 SVGIG (reference sequence). V was trimmed by 0 bases and J by 3 bases, leaving 11 bases between them. CDR3 length: 14 residues. The CDR3 loop reads CAWSVTGRDYGYTF. DNA of the CDR3: TGTGCCTGGAGTGTGACCGGCAGGGACTATGGCTACACCTTC.

The chain links TRBV28 to TRBJ2-1; D is undetermined. The germline V and J ends were trimmed by 5 bases and 12 bases, with 14 bases remaining between them. The germline V gene has CDR1 MDHEN and CDR2 SYDVKM. The length of the CDR3 is 12 residues. Here the CDR3 reads CASSLSLSWQFF. The CDR3 DNA reads as TGTGCCAGCAGTCTTAGCTTAAGTTGGCAGTTCTTC.

V is TRBV7-9 and J is TRBJ2-2; 12 positions agree with TRBD2. Germline CDR1 SEHNR, CDR2 FQNEAQ (reference sequence). With 5 bases clipped from V and 5 bases from J, the junction kept 6 bases outside the gene matches. This CDR3 region has 16 residues. CDR3 in amino acids: CASSVGLAGRTGELFF. The DNA for the CDR3 is TGTGCCAGCAGCGTTGGACTAGCGGGACGAACCGGGGAGCTGTTTTTT.

The chain couples TRBV28 to TRBJ2-5; possibly TRBD2 for D (6 bases). The CDR3 has 17 residues. Trimming took off 3 bases at V and 3 bases at J, with 20 bases between the two ends. Germline assignment: CDR1 MDHEN and CDR2 SYDVKM. The CDR3 nucleotides are TGTGCCAGCAGTTTGGCCCAAACCGGGGGTGCAAAAGAGACCCAGTACTTC. Encoded protein: CASSLAQTGGAKETQYF.

This chain connects TRBV18 to TRBJ2-5; D call uncertain. Germline V gives CDR1 KGHSH, CDR2 LQKENI. The CDR3 runs to 11 residues. V lost 6 bases to trimming and J lost 3 bases, with 5 bases between them. Written as DNA, the CDR3 is TGTGCCAGCTCTCGTAAAGAGACCCAGTACTTC. It encodes CASSRKETQYF.

The chain links TRBV27 to TRBJ2-2, with TRBD1 identical over 9 bases. Trimming cost V 3 bases and J 0 bases; bases outside gene matches: 5. Germline CDR1 and CDR2: MNHEY and SMNVEV (reference sequence). The CDR3 is made up of 17 amino acids. CDR3 in amino acids: CASSFRDRVPNTGELFF. DNA for the CDR3: TGTGCCAGCAGTTTCCGGGACAGGGTCCCGAACACCGGGGAGCTGTTTTTT.

V is TRBV7-2 and J is TRBJ1-1; possible D gene TRBD1, 6 bases. Germline values: CDR1 SGHTA, CDR2 FQGNSA. Trimming removed 1 base at V and 7 bases at J, with 22 bases between. The CDR3 runs to 17 residues. CDR3 sequence reads: CASSLVPGGLNRVEAFF. For the CDR3, the DNA is TGTGCCAGCAGCTTAGTACCGGGGGGGTTAAACAGGGTTGAAGCTTTCTTT. Supplemented by reference TRBV7-2 and TRBJ1-1, the full variable domain reads GAGVSQSPSNKVTEKGKDVELRCDPISGHTALYWYRQSLGQGLEFLIYFQGNSAPDKSGLPSDRFSAERTGGSVSTLTIQRTQQEDSAVYLCASSLVPGGLNRVEAFFGQGTRLTVV.

The chain is built from TRBV28 and TRBJ2-7, with TRBD2 matching over 10 bases. Germline loops: CDR1 MDHEN, CDR2 SYDVKM. V trimming: 7 bases; J trimming: 4 bases; junction bases outside the gene matches: 13. The CDR3 runs 16 residues. The DNA for the CDR3 is TGTGCCAGCAATTCCCGTGGAGGTAGCGGGAGGTACGAGCAGTACTTC. It specifies CASNSRGGSGRYEQYF.

The CDR3 sequence is CASSQVAAYYNEQFF. CDR3 sequence (DNA): TGTGCCAGCAGCCAAGTGGCGGCCTACTACAATGAGCAGTTCTTC. This chain joins TRBV14 and TRBJ2-1; D uncertain. The CDR3 consists of 15 residues. Trimming took off 1 base at V and 3 bases at J, with 10 bases between the two ends. CDR1 and CDR2 from the germline V gene are SGHDN and FVKESK.

The CDR3 DNA sequence: TGTGCCAGCAGCCAAACGGGACTAGCGGGAGCCGTCGCCGGGGAGCTGTTTTTT. Protein: CASSQTGLAGAVAGELFF. The chain is built from TRBV3-1 (or the pseudogene TRBV3-2) and TRBJ2-2, with 14 positions matching TRBD2. CDR1 LGHDT and CDR2 YNNKEL come from the germline V gene (reference sequence). Trimming took 2 bases from V and 6 from J; bases not matched to a gene: 8. The CDR3 extends over 18 amino acids.

This sequence joins TRBV19 and TRBJ1-6; 7 bases align to TRBD1. Looked up from germline, CDR1 is LNHDA and CDR2 is SQIVND (reference sequence). V trimming: 3 bases; J trimming: 4 bases; junction bases outside the gene matches: 3. This CDR3 has 15 amino acids. In DNA form, the CDR3 reads TGTGCCAGTAGTATCGGCAGGGGGTATAATTCACCCCTCCACTTT. Protein: CASSIGRGYNSPLHF.

This clone was observed once. The chain carries TRBV7-9 and TRBJ2-1, with D possibly being TRBD2 (6 bases). CDR1 SEHNR and CDR2 FQNEAQ come from the germline V gene (reference sequence). The V end was cut by 5 bases, the J end by 6 bases, with 17 bases between. The CDR3 sequence is 15 residues long. In DNA, the CDR3 is TGTGCCAGCAGCAACGGGGGTGGGAAGACCAATGAGCAGTTCTTC. As protein: CASSNGGGKTNEQFF.

The chain uses TRBV7-9 and TRBJ1-1; D gene ambiguous. Looked up from germline, CDR1 is SEHNR and CDR2 is FQNEAQ (reference sequence). This CDR3 is 14 amino acids long. The V and J ends lost 5 bases and 0 bases respectively, with 10 bases between them. CDR3 DNA: TGTGCCAGCAGCGTTATGACACTGAACACTGAAGCTTTCTTT. It is translated as CASSVMTLNTEAFF.

This sequence joins TRBV3-1 (or the pseudogene TRBV3-2) and TRBJ1-1; possible D gene TRBD1, 5 bases. The CDR3 is made up of 12 amino acids. From germline, CDR1 is LGHDT and CDR2 YNNKEL (reference sequence). Trimming cost V 5 bases and J 4 bases, with 8 bases left between them. CDR3 in DNA: TGTGCCAGCAGCGCCCAGGGCACTGAAGCTTTCTTT. It encodes CASSAQGTEAFF.